The 8 T cell receptor beta chains presented below share a single source sample, sequenced in a study of T cell responses to AZD1222 COVID-19 vaccine. The repertoire was sequenced with immunoSEQ multiplex PCR; TCRdb's copy has only in-frame clones and lacks some. Of 150,000 to 200,000 clones in the sample, about 94% were seen once. The starting material was peripheral blood, obtained on day 0 of AZD1222 vaccination. Every receptor here comes from an adult in good health.

The chain joins TRBV29-1 to TRBJ2-3; the D gene could be TRBD1 or TRBD2 (5 bases each). This CDR3 is 13 amino acids long. V dropped 1 base and J dropped 5 bases, with 10 bases sitting between them. CDR1 is SQVTM and CDR2 is ANQGSEA in the germline V gene. The CDR3 spells CSVEGGVGDTQYF. CDR3 DNA sequence: TGCAGCGTTGAAGGAGGGGTCGGAGATACGCAGTATTTT.

V gene TRBV3-1 (or the pseudogene TRBV3-2) combines with J gene TRBJ2-3; 7 bases agree with TRBD1. V shed 1 base, J shed 1 base, and the junction held 8 bases outside the gene matches. CDR3 length: 17 residues. In germline, CDR1 is LGHDT, CDR2 YNNKEL (reference sequence). The CDR3 region is CASSQGRPGQRTDTQYF. The CDR3 DNA is TGTGCCAGCAGCCAAGGCCGGCCGGGACAGCGCACAGATACGCAGTATTTT.

The rearrangement joins TRBV11-3 to TRBJ2-1, with no clear D. With 3 bases removed from V and 2 bases from J, the gap between germline ends came to 11 bases. Germline V gives CDR1 SGHNT, CDR2 YENEEA. This CDR3 contains 15 residues. The CDR3 loop is CASSFSNRAYNEQFF. The DNA for the CDR3 is TGTGCCAGCAGCTTTAGTAACCGAGCCTACAATGAGCAGTTCTTC.

V usage is TRBV18 and J usage is TRBJ2-7; 8 nucleotides agree with TRBD1. There are 14 residues in the CDR3. Unmatched junction bases numbered 3, after V lost 3 bases and J lost 2 bases. The germline V gene encodes CDR1 KGHSH and CDR2 LQKENI. CDR3 sequence (DNA): TGTGCCAGCTCACCTAGGACAGGGCCCTACGAGCAGTACTTC. Translation gives CASSPRTGPYEQYF.

The V call is TRBV11-2, the J call TRBJ2-2; D might be TRBD1 (6 bases). Germline lookup yields CDR1 SGHAT and CDR2 FQNNGV. Trimming stripped 0 bases from V and 6 bases from J, with 17 bases between. The CDR3 spans 17 residues. The CDR3 coding sequence is TGTGCCAGCAGCTTAGAAGGAGCAGGGGTGAATCCCGGGGAGCTGTTTTTT. Translation: CASSLEGAGVNPGELFF.

The chain employs TRBV10-3 and TRBJ1-5, with 8 positions matching TRBD1. J lost 3 bases, V lost 6 bases, and 4 bases had no gene match. CDR1 and CDR2 (germline): ENHRY, SYGVKD. CDR3 size: 14 residues. In nucleotides, the CDR3 is TGTGCCATCAGCGGACAGGGTAACAATCAGCCCCAGCATTTT. As protein: CAISGQGNNQPQHF.

This rearrangement joins TRBV5-1 to TRBJ2-1; TRBD2 agrees at 12 bases. With V trimmed by 0 bases and J by 4 bases, 2 bases remained unmatched. This CDR3 has 16 residues. Germline V gene sequence: CDR1 SGHRS, CDR2 YFSETQ. This CDR3 reads CASSLDLAGGYNEQFF. The CDR3 DNA reads TGCGCCAGCAGCTTGGATCTAGCGGGAGGGTACAATGAGCAGTTCTTC.

The rearrangement joins TRBV15 to TRBJ2-1; the match to TRBD1 covers 8 bases. Germline V CDR1 and CDR2: LNHNV, YYDKDF (reference sequence). J was trimmed by 0 bases and V by 5 bases; bases with no gene match: 9. CDR3 length: 17 residues. The CDR3 reads CATSGGWTGSSYNEQFF. CDR3 DNA: TGTGCCACCAGCGGGGGCTGGACAGGGAGCTCCTACAATGAGCAGTTCTTC.